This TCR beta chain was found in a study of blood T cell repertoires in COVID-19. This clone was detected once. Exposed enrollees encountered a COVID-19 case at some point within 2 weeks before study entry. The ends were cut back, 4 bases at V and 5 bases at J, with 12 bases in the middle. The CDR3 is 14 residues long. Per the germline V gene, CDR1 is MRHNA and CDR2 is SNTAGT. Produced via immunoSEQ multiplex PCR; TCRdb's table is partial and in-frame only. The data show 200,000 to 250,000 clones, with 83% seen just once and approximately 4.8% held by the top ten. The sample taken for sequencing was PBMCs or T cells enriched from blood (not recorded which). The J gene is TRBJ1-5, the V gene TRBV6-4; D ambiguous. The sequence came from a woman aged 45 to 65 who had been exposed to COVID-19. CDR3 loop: CASSVDGADQPQHF. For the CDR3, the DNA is TGTGCCAGCAGTGTCGATGGAGCTGATCAGCCCCAGCATTTT.